The rows below give T cell receptor beta chains drawn from one sample of a study of T cell repertoires in cytomegalovirus infection. TCRdb analysed the reads with MiXCR anew, one entry per CDR3 protein. The table shows roughly 920,000 distinct CDR3 sequences, with approximately 31% occurring only once. Their antigen targets remain unknown. The input for sequencing was cultured CD8+ T cells from PBMCs, taken from culture after CMV antigen stimulation. The receptors originated from a human donor in good health (CMV status not recorded). Some clones in this sample may be carry-over from other donors' samples. Both conserved end residues are part of each CDR3. The order of the fields is CDR3 length, V gene, D gene, J gene, clone size, CDR3 DNA, CDR3 protein. A D gene is named only where the DNA matches it firmly. Expanded clones get a size class; other rows say once, few or many, or leave the size out.

>17|TRBV7-9|NA|TRBJ2-1|few
TGTGCCAGCAGCGGATCCCCGTCCCAGGGAACCTACAATGAGCAGTTCTTC
CASSGSPSQGTYNEQFF
>14|TRBV7-6|NA|TRBJ2-5|NA
TGTGCCAGCAGCTTAGAATGGGACTTAGAGACCCAGTACTTC
CASSLEWDLETQYF
>12|TRBV6-5|NA|TRBJ2-7|NA
TGTGCCACCGGGGACAATGACTACGAGCAGTACTTC
CATGDNDYEQYF
>14|TRBV7-6|TRBD1|TRBJ1-1|many
TGTGCCAGCAGCTCTACAGGGGTTTGGGCTGAAGCTTTCTTT
CASSSTGVWAEAFF
>15|TRBV6-5|NA|TRBJ1-2|few
TGTGCCAGCAGTTGGGACTCCGGGGACTGGTATGGCTACACCTTC
CASSWDSGDWYGYTF
>12|TRBV10-3|NA|TRBJ1-2|once
TGTGCCATCAGTGAAAATGGCAATGGCTACACCTTC
CAISENGNGYTF
>15|TRBV6-6|TRBD2|TRBJ2-4|few
TGTGCCAGCAGCACACTAGCGGGGGACTGGTTCATTCAGTACTTC
CASSTLAGDWFIQYF
>14|TRBV7-6|NA|TRBJ2-3|many
TGTGCCAGCAGCTTAAAGGGCAACACAGATACGCAGTATTTT
CASSLKGNTDTQYF
>19|TRBV19|TRBD1|TRBJ2-7|NA
TGTGCCAGTAGTCTAAAATTATTTCTGGCCAGGGGGTCAACCTACGAGCAGTACTTC
CASSLKLFLARGSTYEQYF
>12|TRBV6-6|NA|TRBJ1-1|NA
TGTGCCAGCAGTTACTCGACCCGGGAAGCTTTCTTT
CASSYSTREAFF